This TCR beta chain originates from a study of PD-1 blockade in classical Hodgkin lymphoma. Study-wide points: By C4D1, diversity of CD4+ TCRs had risen significantly, whereas that of CD8+ TCRs had not. Reports described newly diagnosed patients as having lower baseline TCR diversity than healthy donors. Patients with a complete response exhibited baseline diversity comparable to newly diagnosed patients.

All trial patients relapsed after autologous stem cell transplantation. Sequencing was performed with immunoSEQ multiplex PCR; in TCRdb, only in-frame clones are kept and a portion is missing. This sample yields 25,000 to 40,000 clones, of which roughly four fifths are seen a single time; 30% to 35% belongs to the top ten. Concerning this clone itself: Its antigen is unidentified.

The origin of this receptor is a human donor with classical Hodgkin lymphoma. The sequences come from peripheral blood mononuclear cells (PBMCs), collected at baseline.

DNA for the CDR3: TGCAGCGTTGAGAGCACCGGGGAGCTGTTTTTT. Its translation is CSVESTGELFF. The chain joins TRBV29-1 to TRBJ2-2, with unresolved D. CDR1 SQVTM and CDR2 ANQGSEA come from the germline V gene. The CDR3 totals 11 residues. Trimming took 3 bases from V and 4 from J, leaving 3 bases between them.